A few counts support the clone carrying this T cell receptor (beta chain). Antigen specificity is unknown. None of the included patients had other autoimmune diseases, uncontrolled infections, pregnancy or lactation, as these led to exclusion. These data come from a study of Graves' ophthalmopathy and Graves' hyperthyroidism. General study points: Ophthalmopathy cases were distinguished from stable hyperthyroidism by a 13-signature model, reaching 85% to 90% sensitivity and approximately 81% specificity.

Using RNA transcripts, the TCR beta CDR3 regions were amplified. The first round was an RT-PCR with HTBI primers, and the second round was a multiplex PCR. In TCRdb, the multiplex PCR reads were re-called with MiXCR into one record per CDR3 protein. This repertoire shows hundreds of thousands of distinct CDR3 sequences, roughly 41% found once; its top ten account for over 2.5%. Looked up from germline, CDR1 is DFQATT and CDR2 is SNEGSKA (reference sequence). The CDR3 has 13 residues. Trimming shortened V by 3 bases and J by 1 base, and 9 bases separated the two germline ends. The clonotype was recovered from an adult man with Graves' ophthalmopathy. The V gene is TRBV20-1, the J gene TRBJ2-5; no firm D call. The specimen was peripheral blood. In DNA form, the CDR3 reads TGCAGTGCTAGTTTCCAGGTCCAAGAGACCCAGTACTTC. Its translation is CSASFQVQETQYF.